This record covers a single T cell receptor (beta chain). The data derive from a study of blood T cell repertoires in COVID-19. About the study: COVID-19 samples, acute and convalescent, were from the United States, Italy and Spain.

V lost 2 bases to trimming and J lost 7 bases; unmatched junction nucleotides: 9. The germline CDR1 and CDR2 sequences are SGHRS and YFSETQ. The CDR3 loop spans 16 amino acids. The protocol was immunoSEQ multiplex PCR, while the TCRdb copy is restricted to in-frame clones and leaves out a portion. The sample contains 350,000 or so clones, about 91% of which appear only once. This chain links TRBV5-1 with TRBJ1-6; 7 nucleotides match TRBD1. The sequence came from a woman aged 25-40 years with COVID-19, enrolled during active disease. The sample taken for sequencing was peripheral blood. DNA for the CDR3: TGCGCCAGCAGCTTTTGGGCAGGGGGGAACAATTCACCCCTCCACTTT. Translating it yields CASSFWAGGNNSPLHF.